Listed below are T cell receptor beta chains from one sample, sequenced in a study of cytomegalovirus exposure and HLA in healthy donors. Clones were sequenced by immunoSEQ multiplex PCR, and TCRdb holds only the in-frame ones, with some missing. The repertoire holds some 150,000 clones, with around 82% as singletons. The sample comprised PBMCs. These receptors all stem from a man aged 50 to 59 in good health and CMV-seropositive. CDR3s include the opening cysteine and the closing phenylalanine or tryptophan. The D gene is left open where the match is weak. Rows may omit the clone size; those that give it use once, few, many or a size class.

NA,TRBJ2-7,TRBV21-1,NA,TGTGCCAGCCCAACTGTTCGTAGCGGGAGGCCCCCCCCCGAGCAGTACTTC,CASPTVRSGRPPPEQYF
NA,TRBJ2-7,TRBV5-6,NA,TGTGCCAGCGGACAGAGGGCATTCTACGAGCAGTACTTC,CASGQRAFYEQYF
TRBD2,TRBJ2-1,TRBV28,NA,TGTGCCAGCAGTTTACTAGCGGGAGAATACAATGAGCAGTTCTTC,CASSLLAGEYNEQFF
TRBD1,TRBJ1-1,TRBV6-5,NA,TGTGCCAGCAGACGGGGACAGGCCACAACTACGGCTTTCTTT,CASRRGQATTTAFF
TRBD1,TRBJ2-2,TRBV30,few,TGTGCCTGGAGTACCGGGACAGGGACCGGGGAGCTGTTTTTT,CAWSTGTGTGELFF
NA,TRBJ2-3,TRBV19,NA,TGTGCCAGTACGGCAGGGTCCGGGGATACGCAGTATTTT,CASTAGSGDTQYF
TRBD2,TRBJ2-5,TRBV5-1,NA,TGCGCCAGCAGCTTGGAGGGGACTACAGAGACCCAGTACTTC,CASSLEGTTETQYF
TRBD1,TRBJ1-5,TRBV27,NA,TGTGCCAACGCTACAACGCAGGGGGAGGTTGGTCAGCCCCAGCATTTT,CANATTQGEVGQPQHF
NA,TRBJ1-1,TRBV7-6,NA,TGTGCCAGCAGCCACCGAGGCTATATATCCCCTACGAACACTGAAGCTTTCTTT,CASSHRGYISPTNTEAFF
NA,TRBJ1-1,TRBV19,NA,TGTGCCAGTAGTCCAAGGACTGCGGGGACCACTGAAGCTTTCTTT,CASSPRTAGTTEAFF
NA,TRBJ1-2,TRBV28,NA,TGTGCCAGCAGTTCCCCACTCGGGGGTTTGGGCGGCTACACCTTC,CASSSPLGGLGGYTF
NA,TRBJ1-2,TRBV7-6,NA,TGTGCCAGCAGCCCAGGGTTTGGCTATGGCTACACCTTC,CASSPGFGYGYTF
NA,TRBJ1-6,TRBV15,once,TGTGCCACCAGCAGAGTTTTTGACAGCACAACGAATTCACCCCTCCACTTT,CATSRVFDSTTNSPLHF
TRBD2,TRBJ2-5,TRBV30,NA,TGTGCCTGGAGCGCGGGAGGGCCTACTGAGACCCAGTACTTC,CAWSAGGPTETQYF
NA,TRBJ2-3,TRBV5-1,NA,TGCGCCAGCAGCTTTCAGGTAGAAACAGATACGCAGTATTTT,CASSFQVETDTQYF
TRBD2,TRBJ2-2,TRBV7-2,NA,TGTGCCAGCAGCCCCCAACTAGCGGGGGCCGAGAACACCGGGGAGCTGTTTTTT,CASSPQLAGAENTGELFF
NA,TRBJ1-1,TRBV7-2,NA,TGTGCCAGCAGCTTAAACCTAGTATCTGAAGCTTTCTTT,CASSLNLVSEAFF
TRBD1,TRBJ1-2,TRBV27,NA,TGTGCCAGCAGTGCCGGGACAGGGATTTTTAGTCATGGCTACACCTTC,CASSAGTGIFSHGYTF
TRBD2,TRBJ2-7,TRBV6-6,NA,TGTGCCAGCAGTACCGGGACTACCGGGGTTTACGAGCAGTACTTC,CASSTGTTGVYEQYF
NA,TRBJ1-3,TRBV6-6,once,TGTGCCAGCAGCCGCGGCCGGCAAAGCTCTGGAAACACCATATATTTT,CASSRGRQSSGNTIYF
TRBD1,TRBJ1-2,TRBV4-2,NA,TGTGCCAGCAGCCAGGTGACAGGGGATAACTATGGCTACACCTTC,CASSQVTGDNYGYTF
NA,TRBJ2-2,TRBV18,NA,TGTGCCAGCTCTCCCGTACAGTCGAACACCGGGGAGCTGTTTTTT,CASSPVQSNTGELFF
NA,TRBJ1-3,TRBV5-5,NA,TGTGCCAGCAGCTTGGCGACAGGCAGAAACACCATATATTTT,CASSLATGRNTIYF
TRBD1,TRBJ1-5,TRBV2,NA,TGTGCCAGCAGGCCTCAGGGGGCGCAGCCCCAGCATTTT,CASRPQGAQPQHF
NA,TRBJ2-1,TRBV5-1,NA,TGCGCCAGCAGCTTGGCAGGGGATGAGCAGTTCTTC,CASSLAGDEQFF
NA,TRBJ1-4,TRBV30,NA,TGTGCCTGGAGTGTACAGGGCTCTGGGGAGGGAAAACTGTTTTTT,CAWSVQGSGEGKLFF
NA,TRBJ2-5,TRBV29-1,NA,TGCAGCGTTGAGGAGGAGACCCAGTACTTC,CSVEEETQYF
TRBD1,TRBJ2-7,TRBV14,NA,TGTGCCAGCAGCCTCGGGACAGGGGGGCGATACGAGCAGTACTTC,CASSLGTGGRYEQYF
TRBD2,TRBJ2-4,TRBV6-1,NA,TGTGCCAGCAGTGAAGCCAGCGGGGGGGCCTTAAACATTCAGTACTTC,CASSEASGGALNIQYF
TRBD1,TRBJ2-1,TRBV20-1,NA,TGCAGTGCGGACAGGTACAATGAGCAGTTCTTC,CSADRYNEQFF
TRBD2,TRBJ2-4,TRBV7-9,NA,TGTGCCAGCATCGGAAGGACTAGCAACATTCAGTACTTC,CASIGRTSNIQYF
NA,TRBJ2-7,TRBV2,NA,TGTGCCACCGGACTTACCTACGAGCAGTACTTC,CATGLTYEQYF
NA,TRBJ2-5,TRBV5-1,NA,TGCGCCAGCACCTCCACTAGTTTTGAGACCCAGTACTTC,CASTSTSFETQYF
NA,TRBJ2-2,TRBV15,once,TGTGCCACCAGCACAGGGGGGACCGGGGAGCTGTTTTTT,CATSTGGTGELFF
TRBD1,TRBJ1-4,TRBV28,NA,TGTGCCAGCAGTTGGACAGGGGACCCGCAAGGAGAAAAACTGTTTTTT,CASSWTGDPQGEKLFF
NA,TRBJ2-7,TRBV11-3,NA,TGTGCCAGCAGCTTCCGAACGGGGTACGAGCAGTACTTC,CASSFRTGYEQYF
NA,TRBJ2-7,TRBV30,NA,TGTGCCTGGAGTGTTGGCTTGGCAGGTGCTTACGAGCAGTACTTC,CAWSVGLAGAYEQYF
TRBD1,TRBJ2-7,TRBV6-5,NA,TGTGCCAGCAACCTAGACAGGGGGGTCTACGAGCAGTACTTC,CASNLDRGVYEQYF
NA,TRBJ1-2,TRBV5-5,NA,TGTGCCAGCAGCTTGGTGGGCAGGGTGAACTATGGCTACACCTTC,CASSLVGRVNYGYTF
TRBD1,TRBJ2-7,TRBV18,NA,TGTGCCAGCTCACCTTCCCAGGGGGTAGGCTACGAGCAGTACTTC,CASSPSQGVGYEQYF
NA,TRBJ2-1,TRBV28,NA,TGTGCCAGCAGCCTCGTAACGGGTCTCTACAATGAGCAGTTCTTC,CASSLVTGLYNEQFF
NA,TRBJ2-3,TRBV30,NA,TGTGCCTGGAGTGTAGCCGCCTCGGGAGATACGCAGTATTTT,CAWSVAASGDTQYF
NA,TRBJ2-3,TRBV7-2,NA,TGTGCCAGCAGCTCCCGAGGAGATACGCAGTATTTT,CASSSRGDTQYF
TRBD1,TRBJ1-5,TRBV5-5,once,TGTGCCAGCAGCTTGGACAGGGGTAATGGCAATCAGCCCCAGCATTTT,CASSLDRGNGNQPQHF
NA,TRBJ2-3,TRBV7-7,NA,TGTGCTAGCAGCTTAGTCCCTAGCGGCACAGATACGCAGTATTTT,CASSLVPSGTDTQYF
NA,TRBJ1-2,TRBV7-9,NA,TGTGCCAGCAGCTTAATGGGGGCTGGTCCTAACTATGGCTACACCTTC,CASSLMGAGPNYGYTF
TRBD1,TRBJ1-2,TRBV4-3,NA,TGCGCCAGCAGCCGAGGACAGGGAATCTCCTATGGCTACACCTTC,CASSRGQGISYGYTF
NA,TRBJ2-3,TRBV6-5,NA,TGTGCCAGCAGGCTACAGACTGACTACACAGATACGCAGTATTTT,CASRLQTDYTDTQYF
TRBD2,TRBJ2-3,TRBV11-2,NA,TGTGCCAGCAGCTTAGATCGCGCGGGGGGTCTTGATTATACGCAGTATTTT,CASSLDRAGGLDYTQYF
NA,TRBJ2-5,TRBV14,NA,TGTGCCAGCAGCCAAGAGTACGCGGGGATATACGGGTATGGAGAGACCCAGTACTTC,CASSQEYAGIYGYGETQYF
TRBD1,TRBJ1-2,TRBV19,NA,TGTGCCAGTAGTACGAGAGGCGGGACAGGGTATGGCTACACCTTC,CASSTRGGTGYGYTF
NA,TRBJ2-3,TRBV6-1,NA,TGTGCCAGTGACGGAGGCACGGTCACAGATACGCAGTATTTT,CASDGGTVTDTQYF
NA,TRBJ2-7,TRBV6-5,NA,TGTGCCAGCAGTTTATCCCTATGGGGGCCCGAGCAGTACTTC,CASSLSLWGPEQYF
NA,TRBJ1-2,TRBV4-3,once,TGCGCCAGCAGCCAAGACCCAGGGTCCTATGGCTACACCTTC,CASSQDPGSYGYTF
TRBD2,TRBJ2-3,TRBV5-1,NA,TGCGCCAGCAGCCCCCCCGGGGTAGCGGGAGGGAAGGCAGATACGCAGTATTTT,CASSPPGVAGGKADTQYF
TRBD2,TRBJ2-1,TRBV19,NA,TGTGCCAGTGACATCCGGGCGGGGGGGTACTACAATGAGCAGTTCTTC,CASDIRAGGYYNEQFF
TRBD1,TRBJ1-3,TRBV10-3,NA,TGTGCCATCAGTGAGTCGACAGGGGCTGGAAACACCATATATTTT,CAISESTGAGNTIYF
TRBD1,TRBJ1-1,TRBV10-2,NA,TGCGCCAGCAGTCATCAAGGACAGGGGAACACTGAAGCTTTCTTT,CASSHQGQGNTEAFF
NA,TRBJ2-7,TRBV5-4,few,TGTGCCAGCAGCTTGGGGGGATACAGGGCTGGTTACGAGCAGTACTTC,CASSLGGYRAGYEQYF
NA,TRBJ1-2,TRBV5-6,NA,TGTGCCAGCAGCTTGGTAGGGGTGGACTATGGCTACACCTTC,CASSLVGVDYGYTF